The text below deals with one T cell receptor beta chain. The CDR3 covers 12 residues. Germline CDR1 is LNHNV and CDR2 is YYDKDF (reference sequence). V gave up 5 bases and J gave up 4 bases; unmatched junction bases: 1. These data originate in a study of T cell changes during pregnancy in multiple sclerosis. Clones were sequenced by immunoSEQ multiplex PCR, and TCRdb holds only the in-frame ones, with some missing. The table lists 50,000 or so clones, 80% to 95% of them singletons, with about 1.2% in the top ten. The receptor's source is a female donor in good health, enrolled as a control in a pregnancy study. Sequencing was performed on peripheral blood, taken after pregnancy. V gene TRBV15 combines with J gene TRBJ1-2; 7 nucleotides match TRBD1. The CDR3 region has the DNA TGTGCCACCAGCCGGGACAGCTATGGCTACACCTTC. This gives the protein CATSRDSYGYTF.